Shown below are 9 T cell receptor beta chains from a single sample sequenced in a study of blood T cell repertoires in COVID-19. Clones were read by immunoSEQ multiplex PCR, and TCRdb kept only the in-frame ones, dropping some. The table records roughly 350,000 clones, 88% of them present only once. Sequencing used peripheral blood. These receptors were taken from a woman aged 70-85 years with COVID-19, enrolled during active disease.

The V and J genes are TRBV9 and TRBJ2-5; TRBD1 matches at 8 bases. Matching the DNA end better, TRBJ2-7 makes the J call doubtful. The V gene's germline CDR1 is SGDLS and CDR2 YYNGEE. The CDR3 is 15 amino acids. The CDR3 DNA reads TGTGCCAGCAGCGCAGGACAGGGAAGCTCCTACGAGCAGTACTTC. Protein: CASSAGQGSSYEQYF.

V gene TRBV2 combines with J gene TRBJ1-1; D uncertain. Trimming removed 0 bases at V and 7 bases at J, with 12 bases between. The germline gives CDR1 SNHLY, CDR2 FYNNEI. This CDR3 is built from 14 residues. CDR3 sequence reads: CASSEAEGKSEAFF. CDR3 DNA sequence: TGTGCCAGCAGTGAAGCTGAGGGAAAAAGTGAAGCTTTCTTT. The full variable domain, completed using reference TRBV2 and TRBJ1-1, is EPEVTQTPSHQVTQMGQEVILRCVPISNHLYFYWYRQILGQKVEFLVSFYNNEISEKSEIFDDQFSVERPDGSNFTLKIRSTKLEDSAMYFCASSEAEGKSEAFFGQGTRLTVV.

This clone has a handful of counts. The chain is built from TRBV7-2 and TRBJ2-5; 7 bases match TRBD2. V gave up 4 bases and J gave up 1 base; unmatched junction bases: 6. The germline V gene has CDR1 SGHTA and CDR2 FQGNSA. CDR3 length: 15 amino acids. CDR3 nucleotides: TGTGCCAGCAGCTCCTCAGCGGGGCTCCAAGAGACCCAGTACTTC. Amino acid sequence: CASSSSAGLQETQYF.

This clone has a single count. This chain connects TRBV5-6 to TRBJ1-4, with a tentative D call TRBD1 (5 bases). The CDR3 sequence is 14 residues long. Trimming cost V 4 bases and J 0 bases, with 7 bases left between them. CDR1 is SGHDT and CDR2 is YYEEEE in the germline V gene. The chain's CDR3 is CASSQTATNEKLFF. DNA for the CDR3: TGTGCCAGCAGCCAGACAGCAACTAATGAAAAACTGTTTTTT.

The chain joins TRBV28 to TRBJ1-5, with 7 bases lining up with TRBD1. Germline V CDR1 and CDR2: MDHEN, SYDVKM. The CDR3 is made up of 13 amino acids. Trimming cost V 6 bases and J 7 bases; bases outside gene matches: 6. For the CDR3, the DNA is TGTGCCAGCAGAACCAGGGGGGTACAGCCCCAGCATTTT. Encoded protein: CASRTRGVQPQHF.

J is TRBJ1-5 and V is TRBV15, with 7 bases matching TRBD1. CDR3 size: 14 residues. With 0 bases clipped from V and 5 bases from J, the junction kept 1 base outside the gene matches. CDR1 is LNHNV and CDR2 is YYDKDF in the germline V gene (reference sequence). This chain's CDR3 is CATSRETGDQPQHF. The CDR3, as DNA: TGTGCCACCAGCAGAGAAACAGGGGATCAGCCCCAGCATTTT.

The chain combines TRBV2 with TRBJ1-2; D uncertain. The CDR3 spans 14 residues. Per the germline V gene, CDR1 is SNHLY and CDR2 is FYNNEI. The V and J ends lost 6 bases and 4 bases respectively, with 15 bases between them. The CDR3 protein is CASSEIPGSYGYTF. CDR3 nucleotides: TGTGCCAGCAGCGAAATTCCGGGAAGCTATGGCTACACCTTC.

This sequence joins TRBV27 and TRBJ2-5; 9 bases match TRBD2. Losses at the gene ends were 6 bases for V and 2 bases for J; bases not matched to a gene: 4. The CDR3 spans 14 residues. The germline V gene encodes CDR1 MNHEY and CDR2 SMNVEV (reference sequence). The CDR3 bases are TGTGCCAGCAGGCAGCGGGGGGATCAAGAGACCCAGTACTTC. Its protein product is CASRQRGDQETQYF.

The V call is TRBV19, the J call TRBJ1-1, with TRBD1 identical over 8 bases. There are 17 residues in the CDR3. V lost 3 bases and J lost 3; bases outside the gene matches: 12. The germline V gene has CDR1 LNHDA and CDR2 SQIVND (reference sequence). CDR3 protein: CASSISGSGGADTEAFF. The CDR3 bases are TGTGCCAGTAGTATTTCCGGTTCAGGGGGCGCAGACACTGAAGCTTTCTTT.